A selection of T cell receptor beta chains follows, all from one sample in a study of T cells in Graves' hyperthyroidism and ophthalmopathy. TCRdb re-called the multiplex PCR reads with MiXCR, one entry per CDR3 protein. The sample has about 840,000 distinct CDR3 sequences, over 35% seen once. The sequenced sample was blood. These receptors all come from a man aged 18-30 years with Graves' hyperthyroidism. The CDR3 runs from the conserved cysteine through the conserved F or W. The D gene is left open where the match is weak. Size values are once, few and many counts, or a class for expanded clones, and some rows have none.

v_call,d_call,j_call,clone_size,cdr3_nt,cdr3_aa
TRBV6-5,TRBD2,TRBJ2-5,-,TGTGCCAGCAGTTGGGTGGGAGGGGTGGAGACCCAGTACTTC,CASSWVGGVETQYF
TRBV20-1,-,TRBJ1-5,many,TGCAGTGCCTCAGACAATTGGGGTCAGCCCCAGCATTTT,CSASDNWGQPQHF
TRBV19,TRBD1,TRBJ2-2,few,TGTGCCAGTCGGGGGACAGGGTACACCGGGGAGCTGTTTTTT,CASRGTGYTGELFF
TRBV10-3,-,TRBJ1-4,-,TGTGCCTCCGACCGACGCGCAAAACTGTTTTTT,CASDRRAKLFF
TRBV5-1,-,TRBJ2-7,-,TGCGCCAGCAGCTGGGGGACACTTCACGAGTCTTCGCGGTACTTC,CASSWGTLHESSRYF
TRBV5-6,TRBD1,TRBJ2-2,-,TGTGCCAGCAGCTTTGGGACAGGGAATAAGGCCGGGGAGCTGTTTTTT,CASSFGTGNKAGELFF
TRBV6-1,-,TRBJ1-6,-,TGTGCCAGCAAAATTTCATCGGTCGAGAATTCACCCCTCCACTTT,CASKISSVENSPLHF
TRBV27,-,TRBJ2-7,-,TGTGCCAGCACACGGTCGACCTACCCCTACGAGCAGTACTTC,CASTRSTYPYEQYF
TRBV7-2,-,TRBJ2-5,few,TGTGCCAGCAGCCAAGATGGGATCCAAGGGGAGGAGACCCAGTACTTC,CASSQDGIQGEETQYF
TRBV11-2,-,TRBJ2-7,-,TGTGCCAGCTCACGTCAGGGGATGGGCGAGCAGTACTTC,CASSRQGMGEQYF
TRBV7-6,-,TRBJ2-5,few,TGTGCCAGCAGCTTGGGAACACTTCAAGAGACCCAGTACTTC,CASSLGTLQETQYF
TRBV12-3/TRBV12-4,-,TRBJ2-7,few,TGTGCCAGCCGGAGAAGGCAGGGGGGAATTGACGAGCAGTACTTC,CASRRRQGGIDEQYF
TRBV5-1,-,TRBJ2-6,few,TGCGCCAGCAGCTCCGGACAGCAGGCACAAGGGGCCAACGTCCTGACTTTC,CASSSGQQAQGANVLTF
TRBV2,TRBD1,TRBJ2-2,-,TGTGCCAGCAGTGAACGACTGGGACAGGGGGGCTGGGAGCTGTTTTTC,CASSERLGQGGWELFF
TRBV29-1,-,TRBJ1-2,-,TGCAGCTACCTACAGGGAACTACTGGCTACACCTTC,CSYLQGTTGYTF
TRBV7-2,-,TRBJ2-2,-,TGTGCCAGCAGCTTGAAAAGGTTCCCCAGGGAGCTGTTTTTT,CASSLKRFPRELFF
TRBV20-1,-,TRBJ2-5,many,TGCAGTGCTACGCCCCAGCGGGCCGTGGCCCAGTACTTC,CSATPQRAVAQYF
TRBV25-1,-,TRBJ2-2,many,TGTGCCAGCAGTGAATTGGACACCGGGGAGCTGTTTTTT,CASSELDTGELFF
TRBV29-1,TRBD1,TRBJ2-7,few,TGCAGCGTTATCTCCAGGGGGGAGCAGTACTTC,CSVISRGEQYF
TRBV7-2,TRBD2,TRBJ2-7,-,TGTGCCAGCGCGGGGGAGTTAGGCTACGAGCAGTACTTC,CASAGELGYEQYF
TRBV5-1,-,TRBJ2-2,many,TGTGCCAGCAGCTTAGGCCAGAGCACCGGGGAGCTGTTTTTT,CASSLGQSTGELFF
TRBV9,-,TRBJ2-2,few,TGTGCCAGCCTAACCAGGGTGCGGCTGCTTCTCCGCCGTCACACCGGGGAGCTGTTTTTT,CASLTRVRLLLRRHTGELFF
TRBV5-1,-,TRBJ2-1,-,TGCGCCAGCAGCTTGGGTAGCCCACACGCTGAGCAGTTCTTC,CASSLGSPHAEQFF
TRBV7-8,-,TRBJ1-2,-,TGTGCCAGCAGCTTAACCAGGGAAGGTGGCTACACCTTC,CASSLTREGGYTF
TRBV27,-,TRBJ2-5,-,TGTGCCAGCAGTTTTCTTCACCAATTAGGCCAAGAGACCCAGTACTTC,CASSFLHQLGQETQYF
TRBV7-9,TRBD2,TRBJ2-7,-,TGTGCCAGCGCGGGGGAGTTAGACTACGAGCAGTACTTC,CASAGELDYEQYF
TRBV12-3/TRBV12-4,TRBD1,TRBJ1-1,few,TGTGCCAGCAGTCCCCCACAGGGGGACGAGTCGCGTGCTTTCTTT,CASSPPQGDESRAFF